This entry is about one TCR beta chain. Some clones are missing from TCRdb's copy, which holds only in-frame ones; the method was immunoSEQ multiplex PCR. The repertoire holds approximately 69,000 clones, with approximately 88% as singletons. The CDR3 totals 15 residues. Germline CDR1 reads SNHLY; CDR2 reads FYNNEI. V shed 5 bases, J shed 9 bases, and the junction held 8 bases outside the gene matches. This sample was included in a study of OX40 agonist ivuxolimab in advanced cancers. Study as a whole: Partial responses, seen in three patients, involved one hepatocellular carcinoma and two cutaneous melanomas.

This receptor was obtained from an adult with an advanced solid tumor such as melanoma, head and neck, liver or kidney cancer. This specimen was CD4+ or CD8+ T cells sorted from blood, taken in a trial of the OX40 agonist ivuxolimab. The chain joins TRBV2 to TRBJ1-6; 9 positions match TRBD1. DNA of the CDR3: TGTGCCAGCAGTCAGGACAGGGGCATATCTTCACCCCTCCACTTT. This translates into CASSQDRGISSPLHF.